Listed here are 4 T cell receptor beta chains from one sample, sequenced in a study of regulatory T cells in long-lasting Graves disease. Arm-PCR of CDR3 regions and iRepertoire HTBI primers were the basis on which TCR beta libraries were built. TCRdb reprocessed the multiplex PCR reads via MiXCR and lists one record per CDR3 protein. The sample has a few hundred thousand distinct CDR3 sequences; around a fifth are singletons. Time point meaning: persistent/refractory GD, antithyroid drugs over 5 years with positive TRAb. PBMC RNA served as the TCR library source. Here the sequenced sample was peripheral blood mononuclear cells (PBMCs), taken when the disease was refractory, from a patient treated with antithyroid drugs. The receptors were gathered from a female donor with Graves disease.

There are many counts of this clonotype. The CDR3 is CASSGTGVGEETQYF. The CDR3 DNA is TGTGCCAGCAGTGGGACAGGGGTTGGGGAAGAGACCCAGTACTTC. The gene calls are TRBV28 and TRBJ2-5; 10 nucleotides line up with TRBD1. V trimming: 5 bases; J trimming: 3 bases; junction bases outside the gene matches: 6. CDR1 is MDHEN and CDR2 is SYDVKM in the germline V gene. The CDR3 is made up of 15 amino acids. The whole variable domain, filled in from reference TRBV28 and TRBJ2-5, reads DVKVTQSSRYLVKRTGEKVFLECVQDMDHENMFWYRQDPGLGLRLIYFSYDVKMKEKGDIPEGYSVSREKKERFSLILESASTNQTSMYLCASSGTGVGEETQYFGPGTRLLVL.

The chain has TRBV12-3 or TRBV12-4 and TRBJ1-3; no clear D gene. Trimming removed 6 bases at V and 2 bases at J, with 8 bases between. The CDR3 is 13 amino acids. The DNA for the CDR3 is TGTGCCAGCAGGTCGGATACTGGAAACACCATATATTTT. Translated, it gives CASRSDTGNTIYF.

This clonotype has a count of ten or more. The chain carries TRBV20-1 and TRBJ1-6, with 7 bases matching TRBD1. Germline CDR1 DFQATT, CDR2 SNEGSKA (reference sequence). The CDR3 has 14 residues. Unmatched junction bases numbered 9, after V lost 6 bases and J lost 7 bases. CDR3 protein: CSADLPGGNSPLHF. As DNA, the CDR3 is TGCAGTGCCGACCTTCCAGGGGGAAATTCACCCCTCCACTTT.

This clonotype has at least ten counts. The chain uses TRBV6-1 and TRBJ1-1; the D is unclear. The CDR3 loop spans 13 amino acids. V was trimmed by 6 bases and J by 4 bases, leaving 12 bases between them. Germline V gene data show CDR1 as MNHNS and CDR2 as SASEGT. The chain's CDR3 is CASSRERSTEAFF. CDR3 DNA sequence: TGTGCCAGCAGCAGAGAGAGGAGCACTGAAGCTTTCTTT.